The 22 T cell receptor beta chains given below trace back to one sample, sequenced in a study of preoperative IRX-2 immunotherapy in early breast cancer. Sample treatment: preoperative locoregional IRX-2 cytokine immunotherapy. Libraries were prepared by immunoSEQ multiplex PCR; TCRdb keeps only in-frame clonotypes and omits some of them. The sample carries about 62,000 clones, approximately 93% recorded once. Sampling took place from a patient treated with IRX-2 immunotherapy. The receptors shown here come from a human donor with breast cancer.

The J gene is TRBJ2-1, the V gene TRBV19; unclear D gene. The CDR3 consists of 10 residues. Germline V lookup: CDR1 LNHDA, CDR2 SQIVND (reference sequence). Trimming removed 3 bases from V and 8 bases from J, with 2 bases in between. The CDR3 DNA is TGTGCCAGTAGTATCGATGAGCAGTTCTTC. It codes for CASSIDEQFF.

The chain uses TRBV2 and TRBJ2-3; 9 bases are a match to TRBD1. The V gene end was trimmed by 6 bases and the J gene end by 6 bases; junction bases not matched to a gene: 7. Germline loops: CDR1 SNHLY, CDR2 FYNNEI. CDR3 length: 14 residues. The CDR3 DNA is TGTGCCAGCAGGGCACAGGGGGCGTCGGATACGCAGTATTTT. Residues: CASRAQGASDTQYF.

CDR3: CASSLGVSNIQYF. CDR3 DNA sequence: TGTGCCAGCAGCCTCGGGGTCTCAAACATTCAGTACTTC. The rearrangement links TRBV7-9 to TRBJ2-4, with a tentative D call TRBD2 (5 bases). The CDR3 sequence is 13 residues long. Between the trimmed V and J ends, which lost 5 bases and 6 bases, there was a span of 11 bases. Germline values: CDR1 SEHNR, CDR2 FQNEAQ (reference sequence).

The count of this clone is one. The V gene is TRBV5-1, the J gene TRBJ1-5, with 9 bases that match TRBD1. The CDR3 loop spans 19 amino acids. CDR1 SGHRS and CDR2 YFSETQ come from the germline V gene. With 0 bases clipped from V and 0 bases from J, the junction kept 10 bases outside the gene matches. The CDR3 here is CASSLDPDRGSYSNQPQHF. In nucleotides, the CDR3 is TGCGCCAGCAGCTTGGACCCCGACAGGGGGAGTTATAGCAATCAGCCCCAGCATTTT.

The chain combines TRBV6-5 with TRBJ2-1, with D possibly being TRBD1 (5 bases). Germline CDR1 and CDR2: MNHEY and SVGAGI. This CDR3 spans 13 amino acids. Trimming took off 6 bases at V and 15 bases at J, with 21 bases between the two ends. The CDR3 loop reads CASSLPGQGSRFF. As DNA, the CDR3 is TGTGCCAGCAGCCTGCCTGGGCAGGGAAGTAGGTTCTTC.

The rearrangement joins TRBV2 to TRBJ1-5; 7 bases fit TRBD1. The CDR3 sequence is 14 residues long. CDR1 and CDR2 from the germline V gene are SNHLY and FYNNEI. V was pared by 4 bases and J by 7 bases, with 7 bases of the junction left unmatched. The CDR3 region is CASSGQGTGQPQHF. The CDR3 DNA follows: TGTGCCAGCAGTGGACAGGGAACAGGACAGCCCCAGCATTTT.

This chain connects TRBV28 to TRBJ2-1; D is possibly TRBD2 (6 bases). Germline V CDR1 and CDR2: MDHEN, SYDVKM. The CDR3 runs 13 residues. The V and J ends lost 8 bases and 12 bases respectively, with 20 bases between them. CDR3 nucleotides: TGTGCCAGCGACCGACTAGAGCCCCCGTTGCAGTTCTTC. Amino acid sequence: CASDRLEPPLQFF.

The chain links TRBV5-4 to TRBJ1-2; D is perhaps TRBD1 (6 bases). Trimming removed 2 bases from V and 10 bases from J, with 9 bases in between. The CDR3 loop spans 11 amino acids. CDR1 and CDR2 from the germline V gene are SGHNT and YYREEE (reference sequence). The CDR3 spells CASSLQGVYTF. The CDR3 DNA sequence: TGTGCCAGCAGCTTACAGGGAGTCTACACCTTC.

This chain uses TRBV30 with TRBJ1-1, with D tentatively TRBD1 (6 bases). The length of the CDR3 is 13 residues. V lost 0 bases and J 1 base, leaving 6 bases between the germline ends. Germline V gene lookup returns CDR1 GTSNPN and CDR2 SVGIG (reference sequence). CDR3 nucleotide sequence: TGTGCCTGGAGTGTACAGGGGAACACTGAAGCTTTCTTT. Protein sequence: CAWSVQGNTEAFF.

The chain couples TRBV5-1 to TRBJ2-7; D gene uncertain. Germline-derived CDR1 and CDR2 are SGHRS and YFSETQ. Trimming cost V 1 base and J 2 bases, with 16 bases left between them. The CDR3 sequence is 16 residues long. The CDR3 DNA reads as TGCGCCAGCAGCTTGTCCATAGGCCCAGGAACCTACGAGCAGTACTTC. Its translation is CASSLSIGPGTYEQYF.

Written as DNA, the CDR3 is TGTGCCAGCAGTTCCTGGAAGGGGACGCAAGAGACCCAGTACTTC. The encoded protein is CASSSWKGTQETQYF. The chain recombines TRBV28 with TRBJ2-5; TRBD1 or TRBD2 may be the D gene (5 bases each). V was clipped by 4 bases and J by 2 bases, with 14 bases between them. The CDR3 runs to 15 residues. The germline V gene has CDR1 MDHEN and CDR2 SYDVKM.

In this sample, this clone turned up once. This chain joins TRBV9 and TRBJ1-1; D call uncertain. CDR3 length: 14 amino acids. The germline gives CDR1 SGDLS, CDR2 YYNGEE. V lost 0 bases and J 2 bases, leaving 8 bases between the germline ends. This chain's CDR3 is CASSVATGNTEAFF. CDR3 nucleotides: TGTGCCAGCAGCGTAGCTACGGGTAACACTGAAGCTTTCTTT.

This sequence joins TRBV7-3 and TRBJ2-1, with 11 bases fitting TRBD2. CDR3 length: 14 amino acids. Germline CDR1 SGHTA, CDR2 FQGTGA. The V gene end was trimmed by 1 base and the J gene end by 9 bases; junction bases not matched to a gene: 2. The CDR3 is CASSLSSGGAEQFF. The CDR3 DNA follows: TGTGCCAGCAGCTTAAGTAGCGGGGGGGCTGAGCAGTTCTTC.

The CDR3 is CASSQDLSGSNTF. DNA of the CDR3: TGCGCCAGCAGCCAAGATCTCTCAGGTTCGAACACCTTC. The V and J genes are TRBV4-3 and TRBJ1-2; D unclear. Deletions cut 0 bases from V and 12 bases from J, with 14 bases between. This CDR3 has 13 amino acids. Germline CDR1 reads LGHNA; CDR2 reads YSLEER.

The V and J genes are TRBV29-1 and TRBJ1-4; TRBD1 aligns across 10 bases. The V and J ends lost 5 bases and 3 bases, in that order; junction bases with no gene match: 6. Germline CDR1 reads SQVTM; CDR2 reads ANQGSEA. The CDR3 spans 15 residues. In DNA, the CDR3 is TGCAGCGTTACGGGACAGGGGATATCTAATGAAAAACTGTTTTTT. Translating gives CSVTGQGISNEKLFF.

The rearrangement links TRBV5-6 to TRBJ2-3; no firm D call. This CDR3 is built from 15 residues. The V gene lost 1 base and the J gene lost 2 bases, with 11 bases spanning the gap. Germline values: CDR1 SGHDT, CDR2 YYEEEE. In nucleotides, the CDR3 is TGTGCCAGCAGCTTGTATTTGGATTACACAGATACGCAGTATTTT. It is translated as CASSLYLDYTDTQYF. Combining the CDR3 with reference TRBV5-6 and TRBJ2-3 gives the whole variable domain DAGVTQSPTHLIKTRGQQVTLRCSPKSGHDTVSWYQQALGQGPQFIFQYYEEEERQRGNFPDRFSGHQFPNYSSELNVNALLLGDSALYLCASSLYLDYTDTQYFGPGTRLTVL.

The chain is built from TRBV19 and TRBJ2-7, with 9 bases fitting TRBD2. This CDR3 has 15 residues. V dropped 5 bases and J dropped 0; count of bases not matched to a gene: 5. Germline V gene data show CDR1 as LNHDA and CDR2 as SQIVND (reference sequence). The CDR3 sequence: CASSLFSGGSYEQYF. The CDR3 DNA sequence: TGTGCCAGTAGTCTATTTAGCGGGGGCTCCTACGAGCAGTACTTC.

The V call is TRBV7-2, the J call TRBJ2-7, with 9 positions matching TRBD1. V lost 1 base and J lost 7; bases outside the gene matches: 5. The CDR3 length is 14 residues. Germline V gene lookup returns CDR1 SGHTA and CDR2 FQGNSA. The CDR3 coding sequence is TGTGCCAGCAGCTTAGGTTTCGGACAGGGGGAGCAGTACTTC. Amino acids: CASSLGFGQGEQYF. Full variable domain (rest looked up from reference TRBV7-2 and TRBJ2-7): GAGVSQSPSNKVTEKGKDVELRCDPISGHTALYWYRQSLGQGLEFLIYFQGNSAPDKSGLPSDRFSAERTGGSVSTLTIQRTQQEDSAVYLCASSLGFGQGEQYFGPGTRLTVT.

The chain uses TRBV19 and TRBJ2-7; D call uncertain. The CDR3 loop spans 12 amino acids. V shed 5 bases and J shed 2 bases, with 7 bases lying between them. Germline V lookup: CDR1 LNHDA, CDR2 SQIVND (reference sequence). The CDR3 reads CASSADAYEQYF. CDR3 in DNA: TGTGCCAGTAGTGCAGACGCCTACGAGCAGTACTTC.

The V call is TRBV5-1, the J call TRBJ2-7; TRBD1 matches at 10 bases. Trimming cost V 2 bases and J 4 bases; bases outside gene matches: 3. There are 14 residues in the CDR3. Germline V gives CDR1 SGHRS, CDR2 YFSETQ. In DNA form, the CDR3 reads TGCGCCAGCAGCTTCCGGGACAGGGGTTACGAGCAGTACTTC. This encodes CASSFRDRGYEQYF. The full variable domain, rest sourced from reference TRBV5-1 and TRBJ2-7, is KAGVTQTPRYLIKTRGQQVTLSCSPISGHRSVSWYQQTPGQGLQFLFEYFSETQRNKGNFPGRFSGRQFSNSRSEMNVSTLELGDSALYLCASSFRDRGYEQYFGPGTRLTVT.

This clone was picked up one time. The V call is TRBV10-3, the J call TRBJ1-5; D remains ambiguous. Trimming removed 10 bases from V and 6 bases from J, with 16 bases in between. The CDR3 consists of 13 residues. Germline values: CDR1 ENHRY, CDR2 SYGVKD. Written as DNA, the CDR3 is TGTGCCACCACGGAGGGTAGCTCTCAGCCCCAGCATTTT. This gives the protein CATTEGSSQPQHF.

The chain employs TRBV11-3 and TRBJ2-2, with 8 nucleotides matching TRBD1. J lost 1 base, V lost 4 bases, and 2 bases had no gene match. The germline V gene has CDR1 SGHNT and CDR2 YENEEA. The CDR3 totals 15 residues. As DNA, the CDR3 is TGTGCCAGCAGCTCCGGGACAGGGAACACCGGGGAGCTGTTTTTT. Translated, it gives CASSSGTGNTGELFF.